The 2 T cell receptor beta chains below come from one sample, sequenced in a study of human thymus T cells. Corrective cardiac surgery supplied the resected thymus tissue. TCRdb's table, derived via immunoSEQ multiplex PCR, lists solely in-frame clones and lacks some. The table lists 60,000 to 75,000 clones, 90% to 95% of them singletons. The sample taken for sequencing was thymus tissue. Receptors were obtained from a girl less than two years old with a congenital heart defect but otherwise immunologically healthy.

The chain joins TRBV29-1 to TRBJ2-7, with 8 bases lining up with TRBD2. CDR3 length: 14 residues. Germline V gene lookup returns CDR1 SQVTM and CDR2 ANQGSEA. J lost 4 bases, V lost 4 bases, and 9 bases had no gene match. CDR3 protein: CSVVIGRAWYEQYF. DNA for the CDR3: TGCAGCGTTGTCATCGGGAGGGCTTGGTACGAGCAGTACTTC.

The rearrangement links TRBV6-1 to TRBJ1-5, with unresolved D. Looked up from germline, CDR1 is MNHNS and CDR2 is SASEGT. This CDR3 contains 12 residues. The V end lost 7 bases, the J end lost 5 bases, and 9 bases lay between the germline ends. CDR3 coding DNA: TGTGCCAGCATAGGCTTTTATCAGCCCCAGCATTTT. Translation: CASIGFYQPQHF.